This T cell receptor (beta chain) was sequenced for a study of blood T cell repertoires in COVID-19. The overall study: Acute-phase and convalescent COVID-19 samples originated in the United States, Italy and Spain. From T cells, B-cell-depleted T cells, or PBMCs came the material, which was cDNA or gDNA.

Sequencing used immunoSEQ multiplex PCR; TCRdb keeps in-frame clones, though not all of them. The repertoire consists of 120,000 to 150,000 clones, with over 65% occurring once and the leading ten covering approximately 17%. In germline, CDR1 is MNHEY, CDR2 SVGAGI. V lost 7 bases and J 2 bases, leaving 18 bases between the germline ends. The CDR3 totals 15 residues. The chain couples TRBV6-5 to TRBJ2-7, with D uncertain. The receptor comes from a man aged 45-65 years with acute or convalescent COVID-19. Sample: peripheral blood. CDR3 protein: CASTRHAALAYEQYF. CDR3 sequence (DNA): TGTGCCAGCACCCGACATGCTGCCCTCGCCTACGAGCAGTACTTC.